The T cell receptor (beta chain) described here comes from a study of blood T cell repertoires in COVID-19. Here immunoSEQ multiplex PCR was the method, and the copy in TCRdb shows in-frame clones only, minus some. The sample contains 200,000 to 300,000 clones, 75% to 85% of which appear only once. CDR3 length: 15 amino acids. J was trimmed by 1 base and V by 4 bases; bases with no gene match: 4. The germline V gene has CDR1 SGHNT and CDR2 YYREEE (reference sequence). As concerns this clone: Other DNA variants within this sample encode the same CDR3.

The receptor's source is a human donor in a cohort sampled during active COVID-19. The gene calls are TRBV5-4 and TRBJ2-2; 7 bases agree with TRBD1. Sequenced input: peripheral blood. DNA for the CDR3: TGTGCCAGCAGCGTCGGGACAGAGAACACCGGGGAGCTGTTTTTT. Translation gives CASSVGTENTGELFF.